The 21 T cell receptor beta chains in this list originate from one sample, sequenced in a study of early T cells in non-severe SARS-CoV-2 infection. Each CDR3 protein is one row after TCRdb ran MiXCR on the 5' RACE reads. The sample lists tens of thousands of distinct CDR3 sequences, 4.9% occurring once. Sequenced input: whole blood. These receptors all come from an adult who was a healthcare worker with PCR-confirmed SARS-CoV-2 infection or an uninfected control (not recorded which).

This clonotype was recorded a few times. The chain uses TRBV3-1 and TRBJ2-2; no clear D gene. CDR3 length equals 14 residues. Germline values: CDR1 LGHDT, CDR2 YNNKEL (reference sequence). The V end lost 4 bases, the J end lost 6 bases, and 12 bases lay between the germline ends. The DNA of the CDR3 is TGTGCCAGCAGCCTGCCCCTTGGACCCGGGGAGCTGTTTTTT. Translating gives CASSLPLGPGELFF.

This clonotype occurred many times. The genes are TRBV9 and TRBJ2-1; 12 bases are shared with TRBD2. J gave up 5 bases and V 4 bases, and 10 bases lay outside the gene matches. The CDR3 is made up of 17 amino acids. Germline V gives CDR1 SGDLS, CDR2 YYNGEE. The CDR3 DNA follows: TGTGCCAGCAGCCGCTCGGCTAGCGGGAGGGTCGACAATGAGCAGTTCTTC. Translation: CASSRSASGRVDNEQFF. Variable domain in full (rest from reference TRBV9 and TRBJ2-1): DSGVTQTPKHLITATGQRVTLRCSPRSGDLSVYWYQQSLDQGLQFLIQYYNGEERAKGNILERFSAQQFPDLHSELNLSSLELGDSALYFCASSRSASGRVDNEQFFGPGTRLTVL.

In DNA form, the CDR3 reads TGTGCCACCAGTGATTTGGGACAGGGCCAAGAGACCCAGTACTTC. It yields the protein CATSDLGQGQETQYF. V and J are TRBV24-1 and TRBJ2-5; TRBD1 agrees at 8 bases. The ends lost 0 bases at V and 1 base at J; junction bases unmatched: 0. Germline V gene sequence: CDR1 KGHDR, CDR2 SFDVKD. The CDR3 covers 15 residues.

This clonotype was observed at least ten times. The CDR3 spells CSAKVSYQETQYF. Here the CDR3 DNA reads TGCAGTGCTAAGGTGTCGTACCAAGAGACCCAGTACTTC. The chain couples TRBV20-1 to TRBJ2-5, with D hard to call. V was pared by 4 bases and J by 0 bases, with 9 bases between. This CDR3 region has 13 residues. Germline V lookup: CDR1 DFQATT, CDR2 SNEGSKA (reference sequence).

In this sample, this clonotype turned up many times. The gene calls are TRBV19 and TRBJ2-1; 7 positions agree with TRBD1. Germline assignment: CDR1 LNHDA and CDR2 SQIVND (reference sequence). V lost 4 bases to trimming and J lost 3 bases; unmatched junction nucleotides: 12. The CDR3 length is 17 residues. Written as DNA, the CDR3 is TGTGCCAGTAGTACCTCGACAGGGCAACCCCTCTACAATGAGCAGTTCTTC. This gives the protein CASSTSTGQPLYNEQFF. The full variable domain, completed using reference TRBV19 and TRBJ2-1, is DGGITQSPKYLFRKEGQNVTLSCEQNLNHDAMYWYRQDPGQGLRLIYYSQIVNDFQKGDIAEGYSVSREKKESFPLTVTSAQKNPTAFYLCASSTSTGQPLYNEQFFGPGTRLTVL.

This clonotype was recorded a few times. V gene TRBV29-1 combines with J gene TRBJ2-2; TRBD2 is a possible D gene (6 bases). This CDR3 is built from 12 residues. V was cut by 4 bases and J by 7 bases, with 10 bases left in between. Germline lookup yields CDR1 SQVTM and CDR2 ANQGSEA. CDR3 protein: CSVVFGGGELFF. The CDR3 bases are TGCAGCGTTGTGTTCGGGGGCGGGGAGCTGTTTTTT.

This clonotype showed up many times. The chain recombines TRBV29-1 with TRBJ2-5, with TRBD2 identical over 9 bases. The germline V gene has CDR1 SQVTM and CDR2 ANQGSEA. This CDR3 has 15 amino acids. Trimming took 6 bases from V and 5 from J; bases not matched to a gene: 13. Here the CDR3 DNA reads TGCAGCGTCGTTCGCGCGGGAGGGCCAATGGAGACCCAGTACTTC. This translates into CSVVRAGGPMETQYF. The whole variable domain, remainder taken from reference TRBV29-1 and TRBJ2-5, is SAVISQKPSRDICQRGTSLTIQCQVDSQVTMMFWYRQQPGQSLTLIATANQGSEATYESGFVIDKFPISRPNLTFSTLTVSNMSPEDSSIYLCSVVRAGGPMETQYFGPGTRLLVL.

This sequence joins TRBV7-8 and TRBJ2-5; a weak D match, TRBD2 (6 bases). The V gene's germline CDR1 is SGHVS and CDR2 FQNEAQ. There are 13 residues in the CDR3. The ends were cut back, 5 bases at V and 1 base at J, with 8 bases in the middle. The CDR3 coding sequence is TGTGCCAGCAGCCGGGGGATCCAAGAGACCCAGTACTTC. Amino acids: CASSRGIQETQYF.

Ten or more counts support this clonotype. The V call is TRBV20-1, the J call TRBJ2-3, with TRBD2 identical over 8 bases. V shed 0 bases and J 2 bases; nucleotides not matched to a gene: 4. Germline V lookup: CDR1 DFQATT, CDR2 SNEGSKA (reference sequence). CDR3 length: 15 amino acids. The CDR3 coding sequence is TGCAGTGCTAGAGATCCGGGGGGGATCACAGATACGCAGTATTTT. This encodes CSARDPGGITDTQYF.

CDR3 protein: CASSISGLHSDTQYF. For the CDR3, the DNA is TGTGCCAGTAGTATATCGGGACTCCACAGTGATACGCAGTATTTT. The chain joins TRBV19 to TRBJ2-3; maybe TRBD2 (6 bases). Germline CDR1 LNHDA, CDR2 SQIVND (reference sequence). Trimming left V 2 bases short and J 6 bases short, with 15 bases between. The length of the CDR3 is 15 residues.

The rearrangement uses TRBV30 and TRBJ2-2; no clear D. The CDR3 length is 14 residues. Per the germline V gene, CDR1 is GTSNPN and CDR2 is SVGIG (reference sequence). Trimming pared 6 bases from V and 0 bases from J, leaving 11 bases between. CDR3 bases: TGTGCCTGTAGAGGCGCTTCGAACACCGGGGAGCTGTTTTTT. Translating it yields CACRGASNTGELFF.

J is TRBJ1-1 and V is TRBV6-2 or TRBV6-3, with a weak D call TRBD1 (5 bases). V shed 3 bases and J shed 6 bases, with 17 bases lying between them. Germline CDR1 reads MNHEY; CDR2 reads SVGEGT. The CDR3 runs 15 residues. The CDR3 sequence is CASSYLPRGGPEAFF. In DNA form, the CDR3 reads TGTGCCAGCAGTTATTTGCCTAGGGGAGGGCCTGAAGCTTTCTTT.

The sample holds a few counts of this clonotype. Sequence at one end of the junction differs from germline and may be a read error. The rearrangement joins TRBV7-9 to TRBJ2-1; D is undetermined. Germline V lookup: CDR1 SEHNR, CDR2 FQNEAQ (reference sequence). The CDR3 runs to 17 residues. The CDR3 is CVSSLESGGDPLNEQFF. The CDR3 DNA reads TGTGTCAGCAGCTTAGAATCCGGCGGAGACCCCCTTAATGAGCAGTTCTTC. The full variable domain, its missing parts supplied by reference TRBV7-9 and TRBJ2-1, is DTGVSQNPRHKITKRGQNVTFRCDPISEHNRLYWYRQTLGQGPEFLTYFQNEAQLEKSRLLSDRFSAERPKGSFSTLEIQRTEQGDSAMYLCVSSLESGGDPLNEQFFGPGTRLTVL.

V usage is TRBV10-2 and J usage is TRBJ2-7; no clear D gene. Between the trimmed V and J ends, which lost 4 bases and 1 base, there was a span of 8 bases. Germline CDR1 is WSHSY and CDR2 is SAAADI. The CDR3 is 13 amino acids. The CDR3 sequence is CASSGISSYEQYF. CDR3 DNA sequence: TGCGCCAGCAGTGGGATCAGTTCCTACGAGCAGTACTTC.

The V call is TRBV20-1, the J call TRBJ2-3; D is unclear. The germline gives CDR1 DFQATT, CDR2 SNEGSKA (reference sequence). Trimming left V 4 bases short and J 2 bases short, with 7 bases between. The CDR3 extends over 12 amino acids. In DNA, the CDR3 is TGCAGTGCTACAGGAGACACAGATACGCAGTATTTT. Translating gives CSATGDTDTQYF.

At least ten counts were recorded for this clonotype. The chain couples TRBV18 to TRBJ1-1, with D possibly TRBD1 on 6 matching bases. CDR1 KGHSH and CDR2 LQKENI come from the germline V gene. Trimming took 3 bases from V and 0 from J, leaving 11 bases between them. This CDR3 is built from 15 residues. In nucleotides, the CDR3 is TGTGCCAGCTCACCTACGACAGGCTTGAACACTGAAGCTTTCTTT. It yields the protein CASSPTTGLNTEAFF. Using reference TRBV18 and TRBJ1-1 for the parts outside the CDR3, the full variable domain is NAGVMQNPRHLVRRRGQEARLRCSPMKGHSHVYWYRQLPEEGLKFMVYLQKENIIDESGMPKERFSAEFPKEGPSILRIQQVVRGDSAAYFCASSPTTGLNTEAFFGQGTRLTVV.

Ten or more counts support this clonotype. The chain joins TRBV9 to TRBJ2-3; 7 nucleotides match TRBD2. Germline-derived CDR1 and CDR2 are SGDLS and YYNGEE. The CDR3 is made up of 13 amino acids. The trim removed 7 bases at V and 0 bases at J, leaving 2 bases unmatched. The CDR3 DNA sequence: TGTGCCAGCGATAGCGGGAGCACAGATACGCAGTATTTT. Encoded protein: CASDSGSTDTQYF.

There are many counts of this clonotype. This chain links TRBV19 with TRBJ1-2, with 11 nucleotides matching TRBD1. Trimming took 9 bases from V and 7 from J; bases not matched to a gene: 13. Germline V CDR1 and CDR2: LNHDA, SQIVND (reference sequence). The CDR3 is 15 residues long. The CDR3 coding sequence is TGTGCCAGCGCGGCGTGGGACAGGGGGGACTCTGGCTACACCTTC. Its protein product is CASAAWDRGDSGYTF.

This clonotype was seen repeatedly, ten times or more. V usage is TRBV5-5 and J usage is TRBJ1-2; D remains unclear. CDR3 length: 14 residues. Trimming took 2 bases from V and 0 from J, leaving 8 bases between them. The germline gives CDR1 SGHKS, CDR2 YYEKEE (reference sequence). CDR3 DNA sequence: TGTGCCAGCAGCTTAAGTCTAGCTAACTATGGCTACACCTTC. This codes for CASSLSLANYGYTF.

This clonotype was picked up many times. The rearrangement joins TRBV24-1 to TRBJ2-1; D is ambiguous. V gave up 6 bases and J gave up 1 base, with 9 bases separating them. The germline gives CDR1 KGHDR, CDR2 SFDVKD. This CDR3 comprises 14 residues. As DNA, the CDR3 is TGTGCCACCAGTTGGTCAAATTCCTACAATGAGCAGTTCTTC. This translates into CATSWSNSYNEQFF.

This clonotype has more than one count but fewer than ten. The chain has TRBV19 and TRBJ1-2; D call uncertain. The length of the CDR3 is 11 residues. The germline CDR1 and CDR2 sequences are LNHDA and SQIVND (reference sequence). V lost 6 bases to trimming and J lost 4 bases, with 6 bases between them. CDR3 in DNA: TGTGCCAGTAGCCTTCTCTATGGCTACACCTTC. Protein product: CASSLLYGYTF. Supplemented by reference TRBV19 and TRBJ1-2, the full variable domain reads DGGITQSPKYLFRKEGQNVTLSCEQNLNHDAMYWYRQDPGQGLRLIYYSQIVNDFQKGDIAEGYSVSREKKESFPLTVTSAQKNPTAFYLCASSLLYGYTFGSGTRLTVV.